A selection of T cell receptor beta chains follows, all from one sample in a study of CD8+CD57+ T cells in acquired aplastic anemia. MiXCR, run by TCRdb on the reads, gives a single entry per CDR3 protein. The data contain some 200,000 distinct CDR3 sequences, under 55% of them singletons. Sequencing used sorted CD4+, CD8+, or CD8+CD57+ T cells (not recorded which) from PBMCs. The receptors shown here come from a human donor with aplastic anemia. Both conserved end residues are part of each CDR3. D genes are given only for firm matches. Expanded clones get a size class; other rows say once, few or many, or leave the size out.

D,size,J,V,CDR3,DNA
-,-,TRBJ2-1,TRBV7-2,CASSIGTSNEQCF,TGTGCCAGTAGTATAGGGACGTCCAATGAGCAGTGCTTC
-,-,TRBJ1-4,TRBV30,CAWSVRYNEKLFF,TGTGCCTGGAGTGTACGGTATAATGAAAAACTGTTTTTT
TRBD1,-,TRBJ1-2,TRBV10-3,CAISAYSGTGKNGYTF,TGTGCCATCAGTGCTTATTCCGGGACAGGGAAAAATGGCTACACCTTC
TRBD2,-,TRBJ2-3,TRBV6-6,CASSLTSGSVSSTDTQYF,TGTGCCAGCAGTCTTACTAGCGGGTCGGTCTCTAGCACAGATACGCAGTATTTT
TRBD1,once,TRBJ1-4,TRBV24-1,CATSEYARGGKLFF,TGTGCCACCAGTGAGTACGCCAGGGGGGGAAAACTGTTTTTT
TRBD2,many,TRBJ2-3,TRBV20-1,CSARGGGRVDTQYF,TGCAGTGCGCGGGGGGGGGGCCGGGTAGATACGCAGTATTTT
TRBD1,many,TRBJ2-5,TRBV2,CASRQGWGQETQYF,TGTGCCAGCAGACAGGGGTGGGGACAAGAGACCCAGTACTTC
-,few,TRBJ2-7,TRBV20-1,CSARPLGFDYEQYF,TGCAGTGCTAGACCCCTTGGCTTCGACTACGAGCAGTACTTC
-,-,TRBJ1-2,TRBV7-9,CASSSKGGQGYGYTF,TGTGCCAGCAGCTCCAAAGGGGGGCAAGGGTATGGCTACACCTTC
TRBD2,-,TRBJ2-3,TRBV7-9,CASSYLTSGDTDTQYF,TGTGCCAGCAGCTACCTGACTAGCGGGGATACAGATACGCAGTATTTT
-,many,TRBJ2-5,TRBV6-5,CASSYSRGAWETQYF,TGTGCCAGCAGTTACTCCCGTGGGGCCTGGGAGACCCAGTACTTC
TRBD1,-,TRBJ1-4,TRBV29-1,CRARDRDEKLFF,TGCAGGGCCCGGGACAGGGACGAAAAACTGTTTTTT
-,-,TRBJ1-3,TRBV25-1,CASKYGNPSGNTIYF,TGTGCCAGCAAGTACGGAAACCCCTCTGGAAACACCATATATTTT
TRBD1,many,TRBJ1-2,TRBV10-2,CASSDPQGASYGYTF,TGCGCCAGCAGTGACCCACAGGGGGCGAGCTATGGCTACACCTTC
-,-,TRBJ1-1,TRBV9,CASSAEVTTEAFF,TGTGCCAGCAGCGCCGAGGTCACCACTGAAGCTTTCTTT
-,many,TRBJ1-1,TRBV5-8,CASSSGETNTEAFF,TGTGCCAGCAGCTCAGGGGAGACTAACACTGAAGCTTTCTTT
TRBD1,many,TRBJ1-5,TRBV10-1,CASSVSGTGDRSYSNQPQHF,TGCGCCAGCAGTGTCTCCGGGACAGGAGACCGATCTTATAGCAATCAGCCCCAGCATTTT
TRBD1,-,TRBJ1-6,TRBV5-1,CASHLWVRSRGRSPLHF,TGCGCCAGCCATCTCTGGGTCAGGAGCAGGGGGCGTTCACCCCTCCACTTT
-,many,TRBJ1-2,TRBV5-5,CASSFGETNYGYTF,TGTGCCAGCAGCTTTGGGGAAACTAACTATGGCTACACCTTC
-,many,TRBJ2-1,TRBV20-1,CSAPPRDLPYNEQFF,TGCAGTGCCCCTCCCCGGGACCTGCCCTACAATGAGCAGTTCTTC
TRBD1,many,TRBJ2-5,TRBV20-1,CSALRGTGGMGETQYF,TGCAGTGCTCTTAGGGGGACAGGGGGCATGGGGGAGACCCAGTACTTC
-,many,TRBJ2-3,TRBV7-3,CASSLGGVSTDTQYF,TGTGCCAGCAGCTTAGGCGGGGTTAGCACAGATACGCAGTATTTT
-,many,TRBJ1-5,TRBV20-1,CSAGSNQPQHF,TGCAGTGCGGGGAGCAATCAGCCCCAGCATTTT
-,-,TRBJ2-3,TRBV2,CASSENLGVGTDTQYF,TGTGCCAGCAGTGAAAATTTAGGGGTAGGCACAGATACGCAGTATTTT
-,many,TRBJ1-2,TRBV6-5,CASSYSNPGRGYGYTF,TGTGCCAGCAGTTACTCGAACCCAGGGCGCGGGTATGGCTACACCTTC
TRBD2,-,TRBJ2-7,TRBV29-1,CSVGGLRLAGEQYF,TGCAGCGTTGGGGGACTACGACTAGCGGGGGAGCAGTACTTC
-,many,TRBJ2-5,TRBV2,CASSEALGGLRETQYF,TGTGCCAGCAGTGAAGCGCTAGGGGGGTTGAGGGAGACCCAGTACTTC
-,-,TRBJ1-1,TRBV15,CATSRDWGWGTEAFF,TGTGCCACCAGCAGAGATTGGGGTTGGGGCACTGAAGCTTTCTTT
TRBD1,-,TRBJ1-2,TRBV7-3,CASSLTGTGDGYTF,TGTGCCAGCAGCTTAACCGGGACAGGGGATGGCTACACCTTC
TRBD1,once,TRBJ2-7,TRBV5-5,CASSLVIMGQGDEQYF,TGTGCCAGCAGCTTGGTAATAATGGGACAGGGAGACGAGCAGTACTTC
-,many,TRBJ2-1,TRBV5-1,CASSLTQYNEQFF,TGCGCCAGCAGCTTGACGCAATACAATGAGCAGTTCTTC
-,-,TRBJ2-3,TRBV24-1,CATSDTDTQYF,TGTGCCACCAGTGATACAGATACGCAGTATTTT
-,-,TRBJ1-2,TRBV30,CAWSVGLNYGYTF,TGTGCCTGGAGTGTTGGCTTAAACTATGGCTACACCTTC
TRBD2,few,TRBJ2-1,TRBV3-1,CASSPRAGGPNNEQFF,TGTGCCAGCAGCCCTAGAGCGGGGGGCCCCAACAATGAGCAGTTCTTC
-,-,TRBJ1-1,TRBV10-3,CAISRNREHTEAFF,TGTGCCATCAGTAGAAACAGGGAACACACTGAAGCTTTCTTT
-,many,TRBJ2-1,TRBV5-6,CASSRTLSYNEQFF,TGTGCCAGCAGCAGGACTCTCTCCTACAATGAGCAGTTCTTC
-,many,TRBJ1-2,TRBV20-1,CSANDRRLHYGYTF,TGCAGTGCTAACGACAGGAGGCTACATTATGGCTACACCTTC
-,-,TRBJ2-1,TRBV7-2,CASSWSGAINNEQFF,TGTGCCAGCAGCTGGTCCGGGGCAATAAACAATGAGCAGTTCTTC
TRBD1,many,TRBJ1-1,TRBV20-1,CSAWGQAFSATEAFF,TGCAGTGCTTGGGGACAGGCCTTTTCTGCCACTGAAGCTTTCTTT
-,many,TRBJ1-1,TRBV11-2,CAITRDRRYTEAFF,TGTGCCATCACGAGAGACAGGAGGTACACTGAAGCTTTCTTT
-,many,TRBJ2-7,TRBV5-5,CASSLDRVKEYF,TGTGCCAGCAGCTTGGACAGGGTAAAGGAGTACTTC
TRBD2,-,TRBJ2-1,TRBV5-4,CASSLVGGGAKGEQFF,TGTGCCAGCAGCTTGGTAGGCGGGGGGGCCAAGGGTGAGCAGTTCTTC
TRBD1,once,TRBJ1-2,TRBV19,CASSPRDRDRYYTF,TGTGCCAGTAGCCCACGGGACAGGGATCGTTACTACACCTTC
TRBD1,-,TRBJ2-3,TRBV12-5,CASREGQAITDTQYF,TGTGCCAGCAGAGAGGGACAGGCGATCACAGATACGCAGTATTTT
TRBD1,-,TRBJ1-4,TRBV12-3/TRBV12-4,CASSLIPQGGLNEKLFF,TGTGCCAGCAGTTTAATACCCCAAGGGGGCCTTAATGAAAAACTGTTTTTT
TRBD2,many,TRBJ2-3,TRBV6-4,CASSPSGVTDTQYF,TGTGCCAGCAGTCCTAGCGGGGTAACAGATACGCAGTATTTT
-,many,TRBJ1-1,TRBV2,CASSEGHSLNTEAFF,TGTGCCAGCAGTGAAGGGCACTCCCTGAACACTGAAGCTTTCTTT
-,-,TRBJ1-2,TRBV24-1,CATSDMAGGSPNYGYTF,TGTGCCACCAGTGATATGGCCGGGGGGTCTCCTAACTATGGCTACACCTTC
TRBD1,many,TRBJ2-2,TRBV9,CASSAVAGTGNTGELFF,TGTGCCAGCAGCGCAGTGGCAGGGACAGGGAACACCGGGGAGCTGTTTTTT
TRBD2,many,TRBJ2-1,TRBV20-1,CSASPGTRNNEQFF,TGCAGTGCTAGTCCCGGGACTAGGAACAATGAGCAGTTCTTC
TRBD1,-,TRBJ1-5,TRBV19,CASTTGATPGYSNQPQHF,TGTGCCAGTACAACAGGGGCGACGCCAGGTTATAGCAATCAGCCCCAGCATTTT
-,-,TRBJ2-5,TRBV7-8,CASSWGTQYF,TGTGCTAGCAGCTGGGGGACCCAGTACTTC
-,few,TRBJ1-2,TRBV6-1,CASIEQTYGYTF,TGTGCCAGCATCGAACAGACCTATGGCTACACCTTC
-,few,TRBJ1-2,TRBV9,CASSVNGGVEYGYTF,TGTGCCAGCAGCGTCAATGGGGGCGTAGAATATGGCTACACCTTC
TRBD1,-,TRBJ1-2,TRBV7-8,CASSQGGGPANYGYTF,TGTGCCAGCAGCCAGGGGGGGGGGCCGGCTAACTATGGCTACACCTTC